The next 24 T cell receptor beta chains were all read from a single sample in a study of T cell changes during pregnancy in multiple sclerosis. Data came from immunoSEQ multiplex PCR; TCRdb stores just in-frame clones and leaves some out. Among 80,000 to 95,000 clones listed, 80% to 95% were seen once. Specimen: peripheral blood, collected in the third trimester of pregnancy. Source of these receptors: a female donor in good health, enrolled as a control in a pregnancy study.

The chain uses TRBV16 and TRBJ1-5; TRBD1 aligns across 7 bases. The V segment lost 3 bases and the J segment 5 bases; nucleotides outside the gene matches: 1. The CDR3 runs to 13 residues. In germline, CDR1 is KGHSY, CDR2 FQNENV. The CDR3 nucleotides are TGTGCCAGCAGCCAGGGACAGTATCAGCCCCAGCATTTT. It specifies CASSQGQYQPQHF.

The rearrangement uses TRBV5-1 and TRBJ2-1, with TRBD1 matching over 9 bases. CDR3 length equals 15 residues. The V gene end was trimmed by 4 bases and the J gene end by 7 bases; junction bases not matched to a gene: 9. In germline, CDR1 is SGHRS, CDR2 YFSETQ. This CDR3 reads CASSMTGTGSNEQFF. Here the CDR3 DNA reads TGCGCCAGCAGCATGACCGGGACAGGGTCGAATGAGCAGTTCTTC.

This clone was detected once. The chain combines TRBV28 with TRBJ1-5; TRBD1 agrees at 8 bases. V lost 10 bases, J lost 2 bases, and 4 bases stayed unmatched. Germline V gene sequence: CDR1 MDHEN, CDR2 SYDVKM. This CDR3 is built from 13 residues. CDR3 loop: CATSGQGNQPQHF. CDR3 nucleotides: TGTGCCACGTCGGGACAGGGCAATCAGCCCCAGCATTTT. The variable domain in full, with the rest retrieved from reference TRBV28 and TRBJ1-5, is DVKVTQSSRYLVKRTGEKVFLECVQDMDHENMFWYRQDPGLGLRLIYFSYDVKMKEKGDIPEGYSVSREKKERFSLILESASTNQTSMYLCATSGQGNQPQHFGDGTRLSIL.

The CDR3 sequence: CASSPQTTGELFF. In DNA form, the CDR3 reads TGTGCCAGCAGCCCCCAGACAACCGGGGAGCTGTTTTTT. This chain links TRBV7-2 with TRBJ2-2; D is unclear. The germline V and J ends were trimmed by 5 bases and 5 bases, with 9 bases remaining between them. The CDR3 consists of 13 residues. Germline V gene lookup returns CDR1 SGHTA and CDR2 FQGNSA.

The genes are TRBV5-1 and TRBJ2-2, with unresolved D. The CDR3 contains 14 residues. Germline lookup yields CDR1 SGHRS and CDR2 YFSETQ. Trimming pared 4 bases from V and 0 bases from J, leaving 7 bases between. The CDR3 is CASSPEANTGELFF. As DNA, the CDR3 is TGCGCCAGCAGCCCCGAGGCGAACACCGGGGAGCTGTTTTTT.

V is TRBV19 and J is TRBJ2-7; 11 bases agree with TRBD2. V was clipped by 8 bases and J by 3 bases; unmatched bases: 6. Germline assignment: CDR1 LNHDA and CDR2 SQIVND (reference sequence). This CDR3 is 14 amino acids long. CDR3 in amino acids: CASATGTSGYEQYF. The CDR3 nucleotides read TGTGCCAGTGCTACCGGGACTAGCGGCTACGAGCAGTACTTC.

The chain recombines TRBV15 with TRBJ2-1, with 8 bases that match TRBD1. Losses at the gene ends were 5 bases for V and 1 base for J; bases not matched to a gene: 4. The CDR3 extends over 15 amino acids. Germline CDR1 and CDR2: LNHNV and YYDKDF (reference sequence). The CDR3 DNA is TGTGCCACCAGCTCCGACAGGGGATCCTACAATGAGCAGTTCTTC. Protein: CATSSDRGSYNEQFF.

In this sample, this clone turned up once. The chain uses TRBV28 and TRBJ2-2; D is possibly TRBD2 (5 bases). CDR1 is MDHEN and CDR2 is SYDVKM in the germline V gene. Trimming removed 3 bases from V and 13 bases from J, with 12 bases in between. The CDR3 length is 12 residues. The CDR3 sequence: CASSLSAGSLFF. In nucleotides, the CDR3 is TGTGCCAGCAGTTTGAGTGCGGGTTCGCTGTTTTTT. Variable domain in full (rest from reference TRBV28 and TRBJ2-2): DVKVTQSSRYLVKRTGEKVFLECVQDMDHENMFWYRQDPGLGLRLIYFSYDVKMKEKGDIPEGYSVSREKKERFSLILESASTNQTSMYLCASSLSAGSLFFGEGSRLTVL.

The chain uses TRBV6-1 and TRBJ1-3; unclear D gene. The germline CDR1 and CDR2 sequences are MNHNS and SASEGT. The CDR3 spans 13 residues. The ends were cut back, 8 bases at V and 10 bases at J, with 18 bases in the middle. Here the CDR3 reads CASSEGRSGTIYF. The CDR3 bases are TGTGCCAGCTCTGAGGGCCGTAGTGGGACCATATATTTT.

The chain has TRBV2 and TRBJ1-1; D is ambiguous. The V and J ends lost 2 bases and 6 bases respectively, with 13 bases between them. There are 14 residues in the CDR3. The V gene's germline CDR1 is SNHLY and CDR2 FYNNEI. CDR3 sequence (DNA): TGTGCCAGCAGTGAACAACTCTCACCTTCTGAAGCTTTCTTT. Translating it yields CASSEQLSPSEAFF.

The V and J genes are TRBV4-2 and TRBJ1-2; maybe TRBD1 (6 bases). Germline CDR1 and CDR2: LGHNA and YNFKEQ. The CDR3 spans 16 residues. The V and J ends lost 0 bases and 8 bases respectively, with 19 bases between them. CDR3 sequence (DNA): TGTGCCAGCAGCCAAGATGGGGGCAGTATGCCCCAAGGCTACACCTTC. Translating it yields CASSQDGGSMPQGYTF.

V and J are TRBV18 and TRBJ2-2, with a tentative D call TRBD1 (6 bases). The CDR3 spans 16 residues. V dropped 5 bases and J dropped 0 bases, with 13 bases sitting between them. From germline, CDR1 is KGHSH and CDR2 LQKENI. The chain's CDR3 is CASSSGSGANTGELFF. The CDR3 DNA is TGTGCCAGCTCATCTGGGTCAGGGGCGAACACCGGGGAGCTGTTTTTT.

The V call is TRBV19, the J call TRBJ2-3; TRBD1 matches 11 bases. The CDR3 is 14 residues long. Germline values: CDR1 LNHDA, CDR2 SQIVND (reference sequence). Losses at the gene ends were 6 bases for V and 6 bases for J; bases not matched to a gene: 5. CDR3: CASRRTGGRDTQYF. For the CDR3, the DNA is TGTGCCAGTAGACGGACAGGGGGCCGGGATACGCAGTATTTT.

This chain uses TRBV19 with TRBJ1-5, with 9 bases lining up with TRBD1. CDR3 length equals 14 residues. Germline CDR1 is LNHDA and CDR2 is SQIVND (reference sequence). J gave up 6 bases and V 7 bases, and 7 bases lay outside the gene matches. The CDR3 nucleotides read TGTGCCAGTACCGGACAGGGGAAGGTTCAGCCCCAGCATTTT. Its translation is CASTGQGKVQPQHF.

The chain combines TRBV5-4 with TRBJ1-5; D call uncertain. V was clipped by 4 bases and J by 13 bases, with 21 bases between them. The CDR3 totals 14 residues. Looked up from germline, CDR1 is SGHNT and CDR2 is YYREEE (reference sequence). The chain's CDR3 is CASSHAAEDCPQHF. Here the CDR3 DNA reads TGTGCCAGCAGCCATGCGGCGGAGGATTGCCCACAGCATTTT.

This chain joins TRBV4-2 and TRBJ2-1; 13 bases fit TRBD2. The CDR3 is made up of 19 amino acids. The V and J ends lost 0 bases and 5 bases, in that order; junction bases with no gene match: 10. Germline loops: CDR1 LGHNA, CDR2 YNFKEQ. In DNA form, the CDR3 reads TGTGCCAGCAGCCAAGATGTCACCACTAGCGGGAGGGTACACAATGAGCAGTTCTTC. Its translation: CASSQDVTTSGRVHNEQFF.

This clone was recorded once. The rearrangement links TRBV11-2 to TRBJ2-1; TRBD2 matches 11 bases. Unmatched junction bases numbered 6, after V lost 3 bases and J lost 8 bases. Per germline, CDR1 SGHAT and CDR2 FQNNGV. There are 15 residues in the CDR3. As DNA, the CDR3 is TGTGCCAGCAGCTTTAGCGGGAGGGCAGACCATGAGCAGTTCTTC. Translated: CASSFSGRADHEQFF.

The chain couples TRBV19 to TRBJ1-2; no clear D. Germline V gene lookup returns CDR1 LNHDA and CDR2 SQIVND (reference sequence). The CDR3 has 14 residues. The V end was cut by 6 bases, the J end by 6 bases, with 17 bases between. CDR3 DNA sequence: TGTGCCAGTAGGACTACTTCCCGCGAGGATGGCTACACCTTC. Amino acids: CASRTTSREDGYTF.

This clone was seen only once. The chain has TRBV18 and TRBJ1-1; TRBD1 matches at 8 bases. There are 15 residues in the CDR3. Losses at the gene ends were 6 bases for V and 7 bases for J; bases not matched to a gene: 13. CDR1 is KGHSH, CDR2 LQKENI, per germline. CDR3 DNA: TGTGCCAGCTCCCTACATGGACAGGGTGCGATTGAAGCTTTCTTT. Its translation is CASSLHGQGAIEAFF. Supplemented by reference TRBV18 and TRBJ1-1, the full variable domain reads NAGVMQNPRHLVRRRGQEARLRCSPMKGHSHVYWYRQLPEEGLKFMVYLQKENIIDESGMPKERFSAEFPKEGPSILRIQQVVRGDSAAYFCASSLHGQGAIEAFFGQGTRLTVV.

DNA of the CDR3: TGTGCCAGCAGTCCACCGACTAGCGAGAGCACAGATACGCAGTATTTT. It codes for CASSPPTSESTDTQYF. This sequence joins TRBV25-1 and TRBJ2-3, with TRBD2 identical over 8 bases. This CDR3 is 16 amino acids long. V gave up 5 bases and J gave up 0 bases; unmatched junction bases: 7. Germline V CDR1 and CDR2: MGHDK, SYGVNS.

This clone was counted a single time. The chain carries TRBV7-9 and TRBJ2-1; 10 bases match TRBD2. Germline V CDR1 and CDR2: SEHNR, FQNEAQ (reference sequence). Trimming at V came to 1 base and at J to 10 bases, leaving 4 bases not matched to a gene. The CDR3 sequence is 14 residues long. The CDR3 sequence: CASSLVLAGEEQFF. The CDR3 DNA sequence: TGTGCCAGCAGCTTAGTGCTAGCGGGAGAGGAGCAGTTCTTC.

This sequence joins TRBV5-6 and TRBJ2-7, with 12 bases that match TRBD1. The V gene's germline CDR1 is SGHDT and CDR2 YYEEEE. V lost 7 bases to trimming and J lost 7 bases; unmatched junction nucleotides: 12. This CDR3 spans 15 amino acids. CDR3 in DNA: TGTGCCAGCCAGAAGTACGGGACAGGGGGCTATGAGCAGTACTTC. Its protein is CASQKYGTGGYEQYF.

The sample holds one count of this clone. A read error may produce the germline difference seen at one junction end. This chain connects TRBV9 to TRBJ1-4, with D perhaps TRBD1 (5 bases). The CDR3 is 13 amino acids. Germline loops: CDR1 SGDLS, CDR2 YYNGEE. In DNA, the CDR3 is TGTGCCAGCAGCGTAGACTTGAGCGGGACGGCAATTTTT. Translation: CASSVDLSGTAIF.

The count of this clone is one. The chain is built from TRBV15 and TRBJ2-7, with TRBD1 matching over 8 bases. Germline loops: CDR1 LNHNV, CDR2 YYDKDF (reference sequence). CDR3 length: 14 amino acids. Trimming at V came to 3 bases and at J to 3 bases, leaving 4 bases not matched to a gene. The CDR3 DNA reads TGTGCCACCAGCAGGGTAGGACAGGGCTACGAGCAGTACTTC. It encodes CATSRVGQGYEQYF.